Listed below are T cell receptor beta chains from one sample, sequenced in a study of OX40 agonist ivuxolimab in advanced cancers. The method was immunoSEQ multiplex PCR; TCRdb's version includes in-frame clones alone and lacks a portion of them. The sample lists about 20,000 clones, 86% occurring once. This material consisted of CD4+ or CD8+ T cells sorted from blood, taken in a trial of the OX40 agonist ivuxolimab. The receptor set was obtained from an adult with an advanced solid tumor such as melanoma, head and neck, liver or kidney cancer. The CDR3 runs from the conserved cysteine through the conserved F or W. Each record gives: V gene, clone size, J gene, D gene, CDR3 protein, CDR3 DNA. D genes are given only for firm matches. For some rows the clone size is stated as once, few or many, or as a class when expanded; others skip it.

>TRBV19|few|TRBJ2-7|.
CASSMGPDEQYF
TGTGCCAGTAGTATGGGACCCGACGAGCAGTACTTC
>TRBV5-1|once|TRBJ1-1|.
CASSLASGSTEAFF
TGCGCCAGCAGCTTGGCCAGCGGCAGCACTGAAGCTTTCTTT
>TRBV5-6|.|TRBJ2-1|TRBD1
CASSRTGDEQFF
TGTGCCAGCAGCAGGACAGGGGATGAGCAGTTCTTC
>TRBV4-1|.|TRBJ2-7|.
CASSQANTHYEQYF
TGCGCCAGCAGCCAAGCTAACACTCACTACGAGCAGTACTTC
>TRBV4-1|.|TRBJ1-2|.
CASSQQPPQGVGGYTF
TGCGCCAGCAGCCAACAACCCCCGCAGGGTGTAGGTGGCTACACCTTC
>TRBV6-5|.|TRBJ2-7|.
CASSEVGTNEQYF
TGTGCCAGCAGTGAAGTGGGAACGAACGAGCAGTACTTC
>TRBV29-1|.|TRBJ2-7|TRBD2
CSVSRGGGYEQYF
TGCAGCGTATCGCGGGGGGGTGGGTACGAGCAGTACTTC
>TRBV2|.|TRBJ2-7|.
CASSELGTHYEQYF
TGTGCCAGCAGTGAACTGGGCACTCACTACGAGCAGTACTTC
>TRBV12-5|.|TRBJ2-3|.
CASGFSRTDTQYF
TGTGCTAGTGGTTTTTCCCGCACAGATACGCAGTATTTT
>TRBV18|.|TRBJ1-2|.
CASSPWGQDYGYTF
TGTGCCAGCTCACCATGGGGGCAGGACTATGGCTACACCTTC
>TRBV29-1|few|TRBJ2-7|TRBD2
CSAFGLAGGHRYEQYF
TGCAGCGCCTTCGGACTAGCGGGAGGGCACCGGTACGAGCAGTACTTC
>TRBV10-3|.|TRBJ1-1|.
CAISESIGGNTEAFF
TGTGCCATCAGTGAGTCGATTGGGGGCAACACTGAAGCTTTCTTT
>TRBV5-1|.|TRBJ2-7|.
CASSEGPLKDEQYF
TGCGCCAGCAGCGAGGGACCCCTTAAGGACGAGCAGTACTTC
>TRBV27|.|TRBJ1-5|TRBD1
CASSLGTGAINQPQHF
TGTGCCAGCAGTCTCGGGACAGGGGCGATCAATCAGCCCCAGCATTTT
>TRBV20-1|.|TRBJ2-7|.
CSARVSYEQYF
TGCAGTGCTAGAGTTTCATACGAGCAGTACTTC
>TRBV4-2|.|TRBJ1-1|TRBD1
CASSQGAGGYTEAFF
TGTGCCAGCAGCCAAGGAGCAGGGGGGTACACTGAAGCTTTCTTT
>TRBV5-6|once|TRBJ1-5|.
CASSLGGGNQPQHF
TGTGCCAGCAGCTTGGGTGGCGGCAATCAGCCCCAGCATTTT
>TRBV11-3|.|TRBJ2-7|TRBD1
CASSLGQGASRTSYEQYF
TGTGCCAGCAGCTTAGGACAGGGGGCCTCCCGAACCTCCTACGAGCAGTACTTC
>TRBV6-6|few|TRBJ1-1|.
CASLAGAEAFF
TGTGCCAGCCTAGCGGGGGCTGAAGCTTTCTTT
>TRBV19|.|TRBJ1-2|.
CASSLEWSRSRDYGYTF
TGTGCCAGTAGCCTCGAATGGTCGAGGTCGAGAGACTATGGCTACACCTTC
>TRBV4-1|.|TRBJ1-5|.
CASSDRVRQPQHF
TGCGCCAGCAGCGATCGGGTCCGGCAGCCCCAGCATTTT
>TRBV7-9|.|TRBJ2-2|TRBD2
CASSPGPAGGPSKTGELFF
TGTGCCAGCAGCCCTGGGCCGGCGGGAGGGCCAAGCAAAACCGGGGAGCTGTTTTTT
>TRBV6-1|.|TRBJ1-2|.
CASSTSRGNYGYTF
TGTGCCAGCAGTACTTCTCGGGGGAACTATGGCTACACCTTC
>TRBV19|.|TRBJ2-1|TRBD1
CASTIGTAYNEQFF
TGTGCCAGTACAATCGGGACAGCGTACAATGAGCAGTTCTTC
>TRBV11-2|.|TRBJ2-5|.
CASSLVEGQGRGTQYF
TGTGCCAGCAGCTTAGTTGAGGGTCAGGGACGGGGGACCCAGTACTTC
>TRBV27|.|TRBJ2-1|TRBD2
CASSPTSGREQFF
TGTGCCAGCAGTCCGACTAGCGGGAGGGAACAGTTCTTC
>TRBV5-6|.|TRBJ1-5|.
CASSLLREIGQPQHF
TGTGCCAGCAGCTTGTTAAGGGAAATAGGGCAGCCCCAGCATTTT
>TRBV6-5|.|TRBJ1-6|TRBD1
CASTWGGQGDSPLHF
TGTGCCAGCACCTGGGGGGGACAGGGTGACTCACCCCTCCACTTT
>TRBV6-4|.|TRBJ2-7|TRBD2
CASSRLAGASSYEQYF
TGTGCCAGCAGTAGGCTAGCGGGCGCTAGCTCCTACGAGCAGTACTTC
>TRBV19|.|TRBJ1-5|.
CASSLDRFNQPQHF
TGTGCCAGTAGCCTTGACAGGTTCAATCAGCCCCAGCATTTT
>TRBV6-5|.|TRBJ1-1|.
CASSLGHSTEAFF
TGTGCCAGCAGTCTCGGACACTCCACTGAAGCTTTCTTT
>TRBV4-1|.|TRBJ2-3|.
CASSQVQGSTDTQYF
TGCGCCAGCAGCCAAGTTCAGGGGAGCACAGATACGCAGTATTTT
>TRBV18|.|TRBJ1-1|.
CASSPDQGDTEAFF
TGTGCCAGCTCACCGGATCAGGGAGACACTGAAGCTTTCTTT
>TRBV19|.|TRBJ1-5|.
CASTPRGNSNQPQHF
TGTGCCAGTACCCCTCGGGGGAATAGCAATCAGCCCCAGCATTTT
>TRBV9|once|TRBJ2-1|TRBD2
CASSLHSGNNEQFF
TGTGCCAGCAGCCTACATAGCGGGAACAATGAGCAGTTCTTC
>TRBV27|.|TRBJ1-1|.
CASSRPRATNTEAFF
TGTGCCAGCAGTCGGCCCAGGGCCACGAACACTGAAGCTTTCTTT
>TRBV7-9|once|TRBJ1-1|.
CASSLEGGYTEAFF
TGTGCCAGCAGCTTAGAGGGAGGGTACACTGAAGCTTTCTTT
>TRBV5-1|.|TRBJ2-3|.
CASSLYRETDTQYF
TGCGCCAGCAGCCTCTACAGGGAGACAGATACGCAGTATTTT
>TRBV15|.|TRBJ1-1|TRBD1
CATSTNRGHTTEAFF
TGTGCCACCAGCACTAACAGGGGGCACACGACTGAAGCTTTCTTT
>TRBV4-1|.|TRBJ2-5|.
CASSRTSGETQYF
TGCGCCAGCAGCCGTACGAGTGGGGAGACCCAGTACTTC
>TRBV13|.|TRBJ2-3|TRBD2
CASEGRTSGVRGTDTQYF
TGTGCCAGCGAAGGGAGGACTAGCGGGGTCCGGGGCACAGATACGCAGTATTTT
>TRBV10-3|.|TRBJ1-3|TRBD1
CAISESDRATGNTIYF
TGTGCCATCAGTGAGTCGGACAGGGCAACTGGAAACACCATATATTTT
>TRBV30|.|TRBJ2-7|TRBD1
CAWSTGQGGYEQYF
TGTGCCTGGAGTACGGGACAGGGTGGCTACGAGCAGTACTTC
>TRBV13|.|TRBJ1-1|.
CASSLGRGGEFTEAFF
TGTGCCAGCAGCTTAGGCCGCGGGGGCGAATTCACTGAAGCTTTCTTT